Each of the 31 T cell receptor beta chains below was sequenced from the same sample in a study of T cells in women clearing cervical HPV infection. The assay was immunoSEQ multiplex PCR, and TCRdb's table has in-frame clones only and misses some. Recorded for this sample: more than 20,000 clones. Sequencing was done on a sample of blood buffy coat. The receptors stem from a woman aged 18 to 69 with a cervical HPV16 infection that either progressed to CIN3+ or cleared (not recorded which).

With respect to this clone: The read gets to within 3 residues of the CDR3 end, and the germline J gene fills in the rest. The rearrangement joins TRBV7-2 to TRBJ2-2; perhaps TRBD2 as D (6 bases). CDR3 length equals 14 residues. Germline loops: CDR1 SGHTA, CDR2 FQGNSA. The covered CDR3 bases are TGTGCCAGCGAGCTGGGGACTGGGGCCAACGTG. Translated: CASELGTGANV. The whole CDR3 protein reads CASELGTGANVLFF.

The chain's CDR3 is CASSSTPTGGRQPQHF. CDR3 bases read: TGCGCCAGCAGCTCCACCCCGACAGGGGGCCGGCAGCCC. The genes are TRBV5-1 and TRBJ1-5; 10 nucleotides agree with TRBD1. The read halts 3 residues ahead of the CDR3 end, with the missing end drawn from the germline J gene. The V gene end was trimmed by 3 bases and the J gene end by 7 bases; junction bases not matched to a gene: 10. This CDR3 has 16 residues. Germline CDR1 is SGHRS and CDR2 is YFSETQ.

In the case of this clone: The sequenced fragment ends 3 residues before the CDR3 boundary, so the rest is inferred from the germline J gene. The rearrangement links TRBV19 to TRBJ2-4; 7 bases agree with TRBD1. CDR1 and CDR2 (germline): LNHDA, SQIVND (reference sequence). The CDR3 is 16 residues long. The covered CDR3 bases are TGTGCCAGTAGCACGGGACAGTTCGTACCCCGCTTTCCT. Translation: CASSTGQFVPRFP. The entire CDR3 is CASSTGQFVPRFPQYF.

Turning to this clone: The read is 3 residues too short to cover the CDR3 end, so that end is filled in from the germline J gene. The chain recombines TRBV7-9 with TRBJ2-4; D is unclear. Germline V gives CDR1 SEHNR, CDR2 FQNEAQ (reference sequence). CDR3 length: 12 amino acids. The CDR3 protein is CASSPDNYGQYF. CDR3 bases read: TGTGCCAGCAGCCCCGACAATTATGGT.

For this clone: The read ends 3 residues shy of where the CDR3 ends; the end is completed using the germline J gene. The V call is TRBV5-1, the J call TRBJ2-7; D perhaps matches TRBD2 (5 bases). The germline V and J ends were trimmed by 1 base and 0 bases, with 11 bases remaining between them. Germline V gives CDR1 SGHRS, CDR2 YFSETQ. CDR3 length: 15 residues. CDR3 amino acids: CASSLFAGDSYEQYF. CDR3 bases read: TGCGCCAGCAGCTTGTTTGCCGGGGACTCCTACGAG.

The CDR3 bases that were read are TGTGCCAGCTTGGAGGGGGAGACC. Its protein is CASLEGET. The full CDR3 sequence reads CASLEGETQYF. The V call is TRBV18, the J call TRBJ2-5; D is possibly TRBD2 (6 bases). The read terminates 3 residues before the CDR3 end, so the remaining end is supplied by the germline J gene. Trimming stripped 7 bases from V and 5 bases from J, with 8 bases between. The CDR3 has 11 residues. Germline lookup yields CDR1 KGHSH and CDR2 LQKENI.

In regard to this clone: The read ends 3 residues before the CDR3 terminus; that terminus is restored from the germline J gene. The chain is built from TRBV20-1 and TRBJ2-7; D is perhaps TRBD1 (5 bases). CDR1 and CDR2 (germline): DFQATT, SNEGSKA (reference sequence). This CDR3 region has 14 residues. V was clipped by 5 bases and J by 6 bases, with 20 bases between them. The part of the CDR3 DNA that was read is TGCAGTGCTCCTGACAGTTATCCCCTTTCCGAG. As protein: CSAPDSYPLSE. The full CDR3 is CSAPDSYPLSEQYF.

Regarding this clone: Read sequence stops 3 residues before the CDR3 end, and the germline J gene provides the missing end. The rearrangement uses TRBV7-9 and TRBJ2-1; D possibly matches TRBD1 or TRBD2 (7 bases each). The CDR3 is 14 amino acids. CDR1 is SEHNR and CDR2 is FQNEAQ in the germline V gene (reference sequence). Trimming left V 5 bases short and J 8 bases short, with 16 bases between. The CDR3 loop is CASSRQGGGHEQFF. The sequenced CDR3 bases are TGTGCCAGCAGCCGCCAGGGAGGGGGCCATGAG.

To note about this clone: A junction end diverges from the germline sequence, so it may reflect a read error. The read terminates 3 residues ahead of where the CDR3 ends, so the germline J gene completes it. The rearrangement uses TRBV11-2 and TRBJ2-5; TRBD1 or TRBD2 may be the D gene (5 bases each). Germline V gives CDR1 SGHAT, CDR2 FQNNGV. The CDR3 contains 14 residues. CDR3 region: CGSSSPGRRETQYF. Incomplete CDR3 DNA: TGTGGCAGCAGCTCCCCAGGGAGACGAGAGACC.

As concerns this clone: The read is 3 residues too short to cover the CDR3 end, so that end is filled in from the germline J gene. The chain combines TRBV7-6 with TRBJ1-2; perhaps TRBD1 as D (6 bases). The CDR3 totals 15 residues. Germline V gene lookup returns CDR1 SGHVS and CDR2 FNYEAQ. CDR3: CASSPAAGRGQPYTF. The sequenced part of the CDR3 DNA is TGTGCCAGCAGCCCCGCCGCAGGCAGGGGTCAGCCC. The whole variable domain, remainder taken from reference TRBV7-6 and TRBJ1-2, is GAGVSQSPRYKVTKRGQDVALRCDPISGHVSLYWYRQALGQGPEFLTYFNYEAQQDKSGLPNDRFSAERPEGSISTLTIQRTEQRDSAMYRCASSPAAGRGQPYTFGSGTRLTVV.

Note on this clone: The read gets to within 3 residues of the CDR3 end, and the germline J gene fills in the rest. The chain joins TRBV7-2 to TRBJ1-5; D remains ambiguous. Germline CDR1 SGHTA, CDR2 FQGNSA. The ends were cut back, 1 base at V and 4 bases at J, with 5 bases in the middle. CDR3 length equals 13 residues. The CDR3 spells CASSLDWNQPQHF. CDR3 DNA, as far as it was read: TGTGCCAGCAGCTTAGACTGGAATCAGCCC.

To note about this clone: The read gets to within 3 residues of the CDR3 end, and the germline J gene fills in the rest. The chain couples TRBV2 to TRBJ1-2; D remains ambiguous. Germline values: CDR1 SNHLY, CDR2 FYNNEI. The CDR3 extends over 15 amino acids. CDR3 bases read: TGTGCCAGCAGTGAAGTTCGGAGAGGCACAGATACC. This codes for CASSEVRRGTDT. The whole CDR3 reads CASSEVRRGTDTYTF.

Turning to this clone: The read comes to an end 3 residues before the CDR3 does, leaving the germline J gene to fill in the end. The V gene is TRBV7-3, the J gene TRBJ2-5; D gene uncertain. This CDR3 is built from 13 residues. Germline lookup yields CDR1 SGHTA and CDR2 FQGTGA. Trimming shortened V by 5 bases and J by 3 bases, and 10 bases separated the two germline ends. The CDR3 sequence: CASSPYEKETQYF. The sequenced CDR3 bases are TGTGCCAGCAGCCCCTATGAAAAAGAGACC.

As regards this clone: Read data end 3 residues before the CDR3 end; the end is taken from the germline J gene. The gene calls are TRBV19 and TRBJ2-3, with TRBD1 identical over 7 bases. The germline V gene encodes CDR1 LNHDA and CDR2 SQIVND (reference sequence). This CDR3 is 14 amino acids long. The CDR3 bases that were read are TGTGCCAGTAGTATGTCGACAGGGCAAGAGACG. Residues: CASSMSTGQET. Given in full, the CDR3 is CASSMSTGQETQYF.

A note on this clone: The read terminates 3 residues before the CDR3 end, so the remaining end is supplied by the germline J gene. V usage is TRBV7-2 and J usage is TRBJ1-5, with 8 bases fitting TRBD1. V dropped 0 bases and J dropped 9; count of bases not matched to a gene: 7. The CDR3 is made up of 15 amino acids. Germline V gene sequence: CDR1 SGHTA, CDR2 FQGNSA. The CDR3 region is CASSLAGTGESPQHF. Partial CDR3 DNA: TGTGCCAGCAGCTTAGCCGGGACAGGAGAATCGCCC.

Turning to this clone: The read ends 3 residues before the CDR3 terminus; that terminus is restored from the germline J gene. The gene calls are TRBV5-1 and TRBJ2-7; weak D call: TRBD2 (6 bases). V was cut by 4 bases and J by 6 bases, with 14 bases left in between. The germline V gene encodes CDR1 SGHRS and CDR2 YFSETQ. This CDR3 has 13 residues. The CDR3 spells CASSTGLSGEQYF. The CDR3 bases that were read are TGCGCCAGCAGCACGGGACTCTCTGGCGAG.

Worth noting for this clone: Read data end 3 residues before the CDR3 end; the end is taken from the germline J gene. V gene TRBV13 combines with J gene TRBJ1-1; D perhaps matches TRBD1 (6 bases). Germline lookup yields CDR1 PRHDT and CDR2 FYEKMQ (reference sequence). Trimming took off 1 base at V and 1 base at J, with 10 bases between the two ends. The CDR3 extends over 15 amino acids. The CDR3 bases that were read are TGTGCCAGCAGCTTAGTTCTGGGGGCGAACACTGAA. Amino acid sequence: CASSLVLGANTE. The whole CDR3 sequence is CASSLVLGANTEAFF.

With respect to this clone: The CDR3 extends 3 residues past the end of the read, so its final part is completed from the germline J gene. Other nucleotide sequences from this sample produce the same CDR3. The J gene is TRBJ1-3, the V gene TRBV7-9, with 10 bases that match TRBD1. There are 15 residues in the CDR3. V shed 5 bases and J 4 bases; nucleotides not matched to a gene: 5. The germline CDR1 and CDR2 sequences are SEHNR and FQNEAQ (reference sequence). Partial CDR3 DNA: TGTGCCAGCAGCGCAGACAGGGGGCGAGGAAACACC. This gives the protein CASSADRGRGNT. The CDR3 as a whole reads CASSADRGRGNTIYF.

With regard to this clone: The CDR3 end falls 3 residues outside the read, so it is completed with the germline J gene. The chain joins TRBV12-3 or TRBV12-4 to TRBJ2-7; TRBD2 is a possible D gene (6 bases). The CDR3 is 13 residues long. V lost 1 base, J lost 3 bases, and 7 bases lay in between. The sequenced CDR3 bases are TGTGCCAGCAGTTTAGGACTAGGCTACGAG. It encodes CASSLGLGYE. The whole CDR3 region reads CASSLGLGYEQYF.

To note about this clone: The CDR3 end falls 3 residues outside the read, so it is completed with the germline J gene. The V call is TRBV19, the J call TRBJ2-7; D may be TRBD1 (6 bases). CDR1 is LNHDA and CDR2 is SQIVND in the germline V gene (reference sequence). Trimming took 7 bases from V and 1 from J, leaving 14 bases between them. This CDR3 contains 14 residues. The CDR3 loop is CASMKTGPSYEQYF. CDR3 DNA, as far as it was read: TGTGCCAGTATGAAGACAGGCCCTTCCTACGAG.

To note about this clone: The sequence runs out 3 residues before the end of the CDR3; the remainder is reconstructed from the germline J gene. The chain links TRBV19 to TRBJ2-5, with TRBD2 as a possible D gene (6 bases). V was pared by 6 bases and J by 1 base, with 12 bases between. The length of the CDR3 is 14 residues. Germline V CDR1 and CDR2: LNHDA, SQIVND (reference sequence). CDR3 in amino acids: CASRSPGLQETQYF. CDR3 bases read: TGTGCCAGTAGAAGCCCGGGACTCCAAGAGACC.

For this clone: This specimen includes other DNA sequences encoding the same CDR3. CDR3 region: CASRGDSGNTIYF. The part of the CDR3 DNA that was read is TGCGCCAGTAGAGGGGATTCTGGAAACACC. The chain combines TRBV5-1 with TRBJ1-3, with D tentatively TRBD1 (5 bases). The CDR3 end lies 3 residues beyond the end of the read and is filled in from the germline J gene. CDR1 is SGHRS and CDR2 is YFSETQ in the germline V gene. V gave up 8 bases and J gave up 1 base, with 10 bases separating them. CDR3 length: 13 residues.

The sequenced CDR3 bases are TGCGCCAGCGGTGGGGGGTCTACTGGAAACACC. Translated: CASGGGSTGNT. The CDR3, in full, reads CASGGGSTGNTIYF. The chain joins TRBV5-1 to TRBJ1-3, with TRBD1 as a possible D gene (5 bases). The CDR3 extends 3 residues past the end of the read, so its final part is completed from the germline J gene. The length of the CDR3 is 14 residues. Germline assignment: CDR1 SGHRS and CDR2 YFSETQ. Trimming removed 7 bases at V and 2 bases at J, with 13 bases between.

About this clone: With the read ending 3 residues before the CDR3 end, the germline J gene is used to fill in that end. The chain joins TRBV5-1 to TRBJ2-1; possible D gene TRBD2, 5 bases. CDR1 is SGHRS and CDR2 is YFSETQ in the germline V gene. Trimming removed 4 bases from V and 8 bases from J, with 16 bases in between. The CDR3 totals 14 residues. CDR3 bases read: TGCGCCAGCAGCGTCCTAGCCCCAGAGGATGAG. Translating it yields CASSVLAPEDE. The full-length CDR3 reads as CASSVLAPEDEQFF.

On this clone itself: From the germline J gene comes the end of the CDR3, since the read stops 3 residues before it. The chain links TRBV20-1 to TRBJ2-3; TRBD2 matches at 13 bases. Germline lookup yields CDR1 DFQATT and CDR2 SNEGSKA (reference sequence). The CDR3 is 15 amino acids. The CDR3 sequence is CSASLAGGPGETQYF. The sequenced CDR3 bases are TGCAGTGCTTCACTAGCGGGAGGGCCTGGAGAGACG.

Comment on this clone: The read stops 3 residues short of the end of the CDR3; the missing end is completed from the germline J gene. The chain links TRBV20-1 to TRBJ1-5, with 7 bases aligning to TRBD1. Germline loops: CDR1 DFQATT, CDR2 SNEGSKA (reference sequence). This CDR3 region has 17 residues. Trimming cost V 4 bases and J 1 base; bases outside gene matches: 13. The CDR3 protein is CSATRDSSPTSNQPQHF. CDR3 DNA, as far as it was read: TGCAGTGCTACCAGGGACAGCTCCCCCACCAGCAATCAGCCC.

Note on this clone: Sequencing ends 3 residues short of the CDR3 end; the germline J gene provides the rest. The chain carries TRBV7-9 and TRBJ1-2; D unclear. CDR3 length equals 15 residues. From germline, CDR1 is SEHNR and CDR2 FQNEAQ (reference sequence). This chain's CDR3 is CASSLGTGAADTYTF. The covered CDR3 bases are TGTGCCAGCAGCTTAGGCACGGGAGCGGCAGATACC.

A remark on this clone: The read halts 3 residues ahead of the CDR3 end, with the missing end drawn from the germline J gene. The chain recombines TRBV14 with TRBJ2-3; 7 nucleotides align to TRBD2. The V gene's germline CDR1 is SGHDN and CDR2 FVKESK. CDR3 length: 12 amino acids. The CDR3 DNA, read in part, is TGTGCCAGCAGCCAACGGGGGGAGACG. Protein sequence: CASSQRGET. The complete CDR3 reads CASSQRGETQYF.

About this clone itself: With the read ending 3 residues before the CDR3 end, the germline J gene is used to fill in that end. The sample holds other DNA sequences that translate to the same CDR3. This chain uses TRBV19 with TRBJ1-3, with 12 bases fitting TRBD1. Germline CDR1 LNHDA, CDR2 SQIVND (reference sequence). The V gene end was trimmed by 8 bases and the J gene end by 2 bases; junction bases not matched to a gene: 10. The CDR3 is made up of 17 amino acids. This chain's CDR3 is CASYQPGQGAAGNTIYF. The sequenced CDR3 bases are TGTGCCAGTTACCAGCCGGGACAGGGGGCAGCTGGAAACACC.

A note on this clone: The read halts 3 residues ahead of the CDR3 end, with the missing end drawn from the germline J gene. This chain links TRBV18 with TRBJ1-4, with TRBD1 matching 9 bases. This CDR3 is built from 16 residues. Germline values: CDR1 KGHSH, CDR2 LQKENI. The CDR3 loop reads CASSPGQGGGANVLFF. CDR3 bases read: TGTGCCAGCTCACCGGGACAGGGTGGTGGGGCCAACGTA.

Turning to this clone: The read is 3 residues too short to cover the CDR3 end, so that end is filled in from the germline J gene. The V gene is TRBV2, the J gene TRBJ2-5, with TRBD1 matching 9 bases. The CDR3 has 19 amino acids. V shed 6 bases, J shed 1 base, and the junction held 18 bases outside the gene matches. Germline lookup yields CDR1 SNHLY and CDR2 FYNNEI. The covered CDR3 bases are TGTGCCAGCAGGGCCGGGACAGGGATTGAGCGGGCCACCCAAGAGACC. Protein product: CASRAGTGIERATQET. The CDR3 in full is CASRAGTGIERATQETQYF.